This T cell receptor beta chain was sequenced during a study of T cells in Graves' hyperthyroidism and ophthalmopathy (dated by TCRdb to about 2019). With respect to the entire study: To identify TCR V-J signatures that set the groups apart, the researchers used a discovery cohort of approximately 98 patients, made up of under 50 with Graves' ophthalmopathy and 55 to 65 with stable Graves' hyperthyroidism. In addition, the study compared T-cell repertoires in thyroid tissue and in blood from roughly 6 Graves' hyperthyroidism patients. After sampling, hyperthyroidism patients received methimazole starting at 30 mg daily, and ophthalmopathy patients received high-dose intravenous methylprednisolone. The approximately 100 discovery patients were randomly divided into training and test sets at a 7:3 ratio. Prospective prediction of ophthalmopathy was tested in an independent validation cohort consisting of fewer than 20 hyperthyroidism patients and 15 or so patients who later progressed to ophthalmopathy. The paper reports TCR Vbeta CDR3 sequencing of roughly 140 peripheral blood samples: around 45 ophthalmopathy, fewer than 80 hyperthyroidism and approximately 17 progressor patients. Study-level results and caveats: Ophthalmopathy was separated from stable hyperthyroidism by a 13 V-J signature model, with about 88% sensitivity and about 84% specificity obtained in cross-validation and 80%/75% obtained in testing. During validation, the model predicted progression to ophthalmopathy a median of approximately 6 months ahead of onset, with just under 71% sensitivity and 72.22% specificity. No statistical method was used to set the sample size in advance, and investigators knew the group allocation. Blood samples also contained most of the expanded thyroid clonotypes (frequency above 0.001), which suggests that blood repertoires may reflect thyroid immune responses.

TCR beta CDR3 regions were amplified from RNA transcripts. A first-round RT-PCR of the TCR CDR3 used the HTBI primer set with the Qiagen OneStep RT-PCR kit. The libraries were constructed in a second round of multiplex PCR and then size-selected and purified. The libraries were sequenced on an Illumina HiSeq2000 using paired-end 100 bp reads. On the authors' methods: Raw data were processed with SOAPnuke, discarding reads with adapters, uncalled bases, mean Phred below 15, or no exact constant-primer or identifier match. High-quality paired reads were merged using COPE v1.2.5, and each unique nucleotide sequence was defined as a clonotype. MiTCR v1.1 was used to align clonotypes to the IMGT TRBV, TRBD and TRBJ reference segments. Analysis was restricted to V-J combinations with a frequency above 0.0001, which covered just over 98% of repertoires. A TCS score was defined as the ratio between F50 (clonal expansion) and ExV (chaos), using BLOSUM62-based TCRdist between CDR3 peptides within each V-J. Welch's t-statistics and random forest reduced around 510 V-J features to 13, which were used in a naive Bayes classifier (R e1071). The public reads were run again by TCRdb, first through fastp at Q25 and then through MiXCR, and only productive beta chains were kept. Rows with one shared CDR3 protein collapse into an entry with the most common genes and DNA. The V and J calls reflect TCRdb's pipeline rather than the authors' work. For this sample the table gives a few hundred thousand distinct CDR3 sequences, of which roughly 50% were detected only once. Of the sample, 8% to 8.5% falls within the top ten clones.

Stable Graves' hyperthyroidism was defined as the absence of progression to ophthalmopathy over 18 months of follow-up. Hyperthyroidism patients were newly diagnosed, had a disease duration of under 2 months, and were aged 18 to 65 years. Patients with uncontrolled infections, other autoimmune diseases, pregnancy or lactation were excluded. Diagnoses were based on clinical symptoms, serum thyroxine and TRAb, thyroid ultrasound and orbital computed tomography. Total RNA was extracted using Trizol reagent, and RNA quality was assessed on an Agilent 2100 Bioanalyzer. CDR1 and CDR2 are drawn from the germline V gene: SGHTA, FQGNSA. The CDR3, cysteine through phenylalanine, is 16 amino acids long. Just the 48-base CDR3 DNA is kept, in frame starting at base 1. V and J lose 1 base and 2 bases, and a span of 14 bases separates them. On this clonotype itself: The antigen it binds to is not known. No base qualities exist here, and no much larger clone lies one base off it.

The chain is assembled from TRBV7-2 and TRBJ1-2, and perhaps TRBD1 as D gene, on 5 matching bases. Sample: peripheral blood or thyroid tissue (not recorded which). The TCR sequence derives from a woman between 18 and 29 years old with Graves' hyperthyroidism. Donor details come from another sample of the same person, matched by shared clones. The CDR3 protein: CASSLERGLLNYGYTF. At the DNA level, the sequence is TGTGCCAGCAGCTTAGAAAGGGGCCTATTAAACTATGGCTACACCTTC.